These 31 T cell receptor beta chains were sequenced from one sample in a study of cytomegalovirus exposure and HLA in healthy donors (dated by TCRdb to between 2016 and 2019). Receptors were amplified or captured by the immunoSEQ multiplex PCR assay. A mixture of 60 forward primers for TCR Vbeta segments and 13 reverse primers for TCR Jbeta segments was used in the multiplex PCR. Entries here come from immuneACCESS through TCRdb and include only in-frame sequences with V and J called. Some clones fail to appear in such tables; in the studies checked, an unresolved V gene covers under half of the shortfall, and the cause of the remainder is unknown. The sample includes about 200,000 clones, with around four fifths observed a single time. 5.5% to 7.5% of the sample is taken by the ten largest. Sequencing was done on a sample of PBMCs. The origin of the receptors is a woman aged 45-60 years in good health and CMV-seropositive.

This chain uses TRBV29-1 with TRBJ2-7; D gene unclear. The CDR3 is 10 residues long. Trimming shortened V by 4 bases and J by 5 bases, and 6 bases separated the two germline ends. CDR1 and CDR2 from the germline V gene are SQVTM and ANQGSEA. The CDR3 region is CSVGVHEQYF. CDR3 coding DNA: TGCAGCGTTGGCGTGCACGAGCAGTACTTC.

The CDR3 nucleotides are TGTGCCAGCAGCTTAGATCCGCAGGTTTTGGAGACCCAGTACTTC. Encoded protein: CASSLDPQVLETQYF. The V call is TRBV11-2, the J call TRBJ2-5; D ambiguous. Germline CDR1 reads SGHAT; CDR2 reads FQNNGV. This CDR3 spans 15 amino acids. The ends were cut back, 0 bases at V and 5 bases at J, with 13 bases in the middle.

This chain uses TRBV2 with TRBJ2-5, with D possibly matching TRBD2 (5 bases). The V gene's germline CDR1 is SNHLY and CDR2 FYNNEI. Trimming took off 4 bases at V and 9 bases at J, with 9 bases between the two ends. CDR3 length: 11 residues. CDR3 nucleotide sequence: TGTGCCAGCAGTGTGTTGGAGGCCCAGTACTTC. Translation: CASSVLEAQYF.

The rearrangement uses TRBV7-2 and TRBJ2-5; 10 bases agree with TRBD1. The CDR3 runs to 15 residues. The V gene end was trimmed by 4 bases and the J gene end by 5 bases; junction bases not matched to a gene: 7. CDR1 is SGHTA and CDR2 is FQGNSA in the germline V gene. The DNA for the CDR3 is TGTGCCAGCAGCTCCTGGACAGGGGGGAAGGAGACCCAGTACTTC. It is translated as CASSSWTGGKETQYF.

V and J are TRBV6-5 and TRBJ1-5; D remains ambiguous. CDR1 is MNHEY and CDR2 is SVGAGI in the germline V gene. This CDR3 is built from 14 residues. Trimming stripped 2 bases from V and 6 bases from J, with 11 bases between. The CDR3 DNA sequence: TGTGCCAGCAGTTACGGGCCGGCCCCTCAGCCCCAGCATTTT. This sequence encodes CASSYGPAPQPQHF.

The J gene is TRBJ2-1, the V gene TRBV18; 8 nucleotides align to TRBD2. V was clipped by 0 bases and J by 8 bases; unmatched bases: 6. Germline assignment: CDR1 KGHSH and CDR2 LQKENI. The CDR3 totals 15 residues. This chain's CDR3 is CASSPPPGGPHEQFF. The CDR3 DNA follows: TGTGCCAGCTCACCACCCCCGGGAGGGCCTCATGAGCAGTTCTTC.

The sample holds one count of this clone. V is TRBV6-5 and J is TRBJ2-2; D call uncertain. Germline V gene lookup returns CDR1 MNHEY and CDR2 SVGAGI. Trimming shortened V by 0 bases and J by 4 bases, and 9 bases separated the two germline ends. This CDR3 contains 15 residues. CDR3 in DNA: TGTGCCAGCAGTTACTCGGCTTTTGGCACCGGGGAGCTGTTTTTT. This gives the protein CASSYSAFGTGELFF.

This clone is a singleton in its sample. This chain's CDR3 is CASSVTSGRAQYEQYF. The CDR3 coding sequence is TGTGCCAGTAGTGTCACTAGCGGGAGGGCCCAATACGAGCAGTACTTC. This chain joins TRBV19 and TRBJ2-7; 13 nucleotides line up with TRBD2. Germline V gives CDR1 LNHDA, CDR2 SQIVND (reference sequence). J gave up 4 bases and V 5 bases, and 8 bases lay outside the gene matches. This CDR3 comprises 16 residues.

Of note for this clone: At one end, the junction sequence differs from germline, possibly due to a read error. The chain links TRBV11-2 to TRBJ2-4, with TRBD2 matching 9 bases. Per germline, CDR1 SGHAT and CDR2 FQNNGV. The CDR3 contains 15 residues. In nucleotides, the CDR3 is TGTGCCAGCAGCTTAGTGGCTAGCGGGGTGAACAGTCAGTACTTC. It codes for CASSLVASGVNSQYF.

The chain combines TRBV27 with TRBJ1-6, with a tentative D call TRBD1 (5 bases). V lost 2 bases to trimming and J lost 4 bases, with 12 bases between them. CDR1 is MNHEY and CDR2 is SMNVEV in the germline V gene (reference sequence). The CDR3 extends over 16 amino acids. The CDR3 DNA reads as TGTGCCAGCAGTTTAGAAGGGGTGTCGTATAATTCACCCCTCCACTTT. Its protein product is CASSLEGVSYNSPLHF.

Turning to this clone: At one of its ends the junction is not consistent with the germline gene, which may arise from a read error. V usage is TRBV2 and J usage is TRBJ1-2; D gene uncertain. Germline CDR1 reads SNHLY; CDR2 reads FYNNEI. CDR3 length equals 12 residues. The CDR3 DNA reads TGTGCCAGCACGCCGACGGCAATGGAGATGCTGTTC. It is translated as CASTPTAMEMLF.

This clone occurred a few times. This rearrangement joins TRBV2 to TRBJ2-5; TRBD2 is a possible D gene (7 bases). Germline V gene lookup returns CDR1 SNHLY and CDR2 FYNNEI. Trimming removed 2 bases from V and 5 bases from J, with 12 bases in between. The CDR3 spans 14 residues. CDR3 amino acids: CASSELRGGETQYF. The CDR3 DNA is TGTGCCAGCAGTGAACTAAGGGGGGGGGAGACCCAGTACTTC.

The rearrangement uses TRBV28 and TRBJ1-4, with 8 bases fitting TRBD1. Per the germline V gene, CDR1 is MDHEN and CDR2 is SYDVKM. V lost 5 bases to trimming and J lost 5 bases; unmatched junction nucleotides: 7. CDR3 length: 15 amino acids. The DNA for the CDR3 is TGTGCCAGCAGTAGCCAGGGGGCCGGAAATGAAAAACTGTTTTTT. It codes for CASSSQGAGNEKLFF.

The genes are TRBV28 and TRBJ1-5, with D possibly matching TRBD1 (5 bases). Germline CDR1 and CDR2: MDHEN and SYDVKM. Trimming took off 2 bases at V and 6 bases at J, with 8 bases between the two ends. The CDR3 runs 13 residues. CDR3 residues: CASSLQGSQPQHF. The CDR3 DNA is TGTGCCAGCAGTTTACAGGGCAGTCAGCCCCAGCATTTT. Drawing the rest from reference TRBV28 and TRBJ1-5, the complete variable domain is DVKVTQSSRYLVKRTGEKVFLECVQDMDHENMFWYRQDPGLGLRLIYFSYDVKMKEKGDIPEGYSVSREKKERFSLILESASTNQTSMYLCASSLQGSQPQHFGDGTRLSIL.

The chain couples TRBV5-1 to TRBJ2-1, with D maybe TRBD1 (6 bases). Germline assignment: CDR1 SGHRS and CDR2 YFSETQ. Trimming stripped 4 bases from V and 6 bases from J, with 17 bases between. The CDR3 length is 15 residues. CDR3 nucleotides: TGCGCCAGCAGCACCCTGACAGGTGGGGGCAATGAGCAGTTCTTC. It encodes CASSTLTGGGNEQFF.

This chain uses TRBV27 with TRBJ2-1; 15 bases fit TRBD2. The germline CDR1 and CDR2 sequences are MNHEY and SMNVEV (reference sequence). The CDR3 runs to 17 residues. The V gene end was trimmed by 5 bases and the J gene end by 4 bases; junction bases not matched to a gene: 6. The DNA for the CDR3 is TGTGCCAGCAGTACAGGGACTAGCGGGGGGCGATACAATGAGCAGTTCTTC. It is translated as CASSTGTSGGRYNEQFF.

The gene calls are TRBV5-1 and TRBJ1-2; possible D gene TRBD1, 6 bases. The CDR3 extends over 14 amino acids. Trimming took 2 bases from V and 4 from J, leaving 12 bases between them. Per the germline V gene, CDR1 is SGHRS and CDR2 is YFSETQ. CDR3 residues: CASSFGGRGYGYTF. In DNA form, the CDR3 reads TGCGCCAGCAGCTTCGGGGGGCGCGGCTATGGCTACACCTTC.

There are a few counts of this clone. The chain joins TRBV5-1 to TRBJ1-2, with TRBD1 matching over 8 bases. V trimming: 4 bases; J trimming: 5 bases; junction bases outside the gene matches: 16. Germline V CDR1 and CDR2: SGHRS, YFSETQ. This CDR3 has 17 amino acids. The CDR3 nucleotides read TGCGCCAGCAGCCCTACAAGCCAGGACAGGGACGGGTATGGCTACACCTTC. Its translation is CASSPTSQDRDGYGYTF.

The genes are TRBV5-8 and TRBJ2-3, with 11 bases aligning to TRBD2. The CDR3 has 17 amino acids. Trimming removed 3 bases from V and 2 bases from J; junction bases left unmatched: 8. Looked up from germline, CDR1 is SGHTS and CDR2 is YDEGEE. The CDR3 protein is CASSSPATSGDTDTQYF. The CDR3 DNA is TGTGCCAGCAGCTCGCCCGCGACTAGCGGGGACACAGATACGCAGTATTTT.

This chain joins TRBV25-1 and TRBJ1-2; 8 nucleotides match TRBD1. V trimming: 3 bases; J trimming: 4 bases; junction bases outside the gene matches: 7. This CDR3 has 15 amino acids. The germline CDR1 and CDR2 sequences are MGHDK and SYGVNS. The chain's CDR3 is CASSDPGGASYGYTF. In DNA form, the CDR3 reads TGTGCCAGCAGTGACCCAGGGGGCGCGAGCTATGGCTACACCTTC.

This clone showed up just once. J is TRBJ2-7 and V is TRBV13; no clear D gene. This CDR3 is built from 16 residues. Germline CDR1 and CDR2: PRHDT and FYEKMQ (reference sequence). V lost 0 bases, J lost 0 bases, and 12 bases lay in between. The CDR3 bases are TGTGCCAGCAGCTTAGGTACGAGCCACCACTCCTACGAGCAGTACTTC. Protein: CASSLGTSHHSYEQYF.

The V and J genes are TRBV11-3 and TRBJ2-1; D may be TRBD1 (6 bases). CDR3 size: 15 residues. The V gene lost 5 bases and the J gene lost 3 bases, with 14 bases spanning the gap. Germline CDR1 is SGHNT and CDR2 is YENEEA. Written as DNA, the CDR3 is TGTGCCAGCAGCCCGGCTGGGACAAACTACAATGAGCAGTTCTTC. This encodes CASSPAGTNYNEQFF.

J is TRBJ2-1 and V is TRBV15, with 14 bases lining up with TRBD2. The CDR3 sequence is 19 residues long. The V and J ends lost 4 bases and 1 base, in that order; junction bases with no gene match: 9. Germline-derived CDR1 and CDR2 are LNHNV and YYDKDF (reference sequence). The CDR3 DNA is TGTGCCACCAGCATCCTTGGGACTAGCGGGGGCCTTTCCTACAATGAGCAGTTCTTC. Its translation is CATSILGTSGGLSYNEQFF.

The sample holds one count of this clone. The CDR3 region has the DNA TGTGCCAGCTCTCTCGTGGAGGAGAACACTGAAGCTTTCTTT. Its translation: CASSLVEENTEAFF. V gene TRBV18 combines with J gene TRBJ1-1; no clear D. Germline V gene lookup returns CDR1 KGHSH and CDR2 LQKENI. Between the trimmed V and J ends, which lost 6 bases and 1 base, there was a span of 12 bases. CDR3 length: 14 residues.

This chain uses TRBV5-1 with TRBJ2-5; 8 bases match TRBD1. TRBJ2-7 explains the end of the DNA better; the J call may be wrong. This CDR3 has 17 amino acids. CDR1 and CDR2 (germline): SGHRS, YFSETQ. The CDR3 region has the DNA TGCGCCAGCAGCTTGGGGTTTGTGAATGCAGGGGGCAGCGAGCAGTACTTC. This sequence encodes CASSLGFVNAGGSEQYF.

This clone was observed a few times. This chain uses TRBV5-6 with TRBJ1-2; D may be TRBD1 (5 bases). V was clipped by 3 bases and J by 2 bases, with 5 bases between them. The CDR3 is 12 amino acids. CDR1 and CDR2 (germline): SGHDT, YYEEEE. CDR3 bases: TGTGCCAGCAGCTCAGGGAACTATGGCTACACCTTC. Translation: CASSSGNYGYTF.

The chain couples TRBV5-1 to TRBJ2-3; 14 bases line up with TRBD2. CDR3 length equals 17 residues. Germline trimming cut 4 bases from V and 3 bases from J; bases unmatched to any gene: 7. CDR1 is SGHRS and CDR2 is YFSETQ in the germline V gene. CDR3 DNA sequence: TGCGCCAGCAGCCTCCCCGGGACTAGCGGGGGTACAGATACGCAGTATTTT. It encodes CASSLPGTSGGTDTQYF.

A single count supports this clone. V is TRBV18 and J is TRBJ1-2; TRBD1 might be the D (6 bases). This CDR3 region has 16 residues. Germline CDR1 KGHSH, CDR2 LQKENI. V was shortened by 5 bases and J by 4 bases, with 20 bases between the two germline ends. The CDR3 here is CASSSSQAGVIYGYTF. In nucleotides, the CDR3 is TGTGCCAGCTCATCCAGCCAGGCAGGGGTAATCTATGGCTACACCTTC.

This clone occurred a few times. The J gene is TRBJ2-3, the V gene TRBV7-6; 10 bases agree with TRBD2. Germline V gives CDR1 SGHVS, CDR2 FNYEAQ. The trim removed 2 bases at V and 0 bases at J, leaving 2 bases unmatched. There are 16 residues in the CDR3. CDR3 coding DNA: TGTGCCAGCAGCTTATCTAGCGGGGGAAGCACAGATACGCAGTATTTT. Residues: CASSLSSGGSTDTQYF.

The rearrangement links TRBV19 to TRBJ1-4; D remains unclear. Trimming left V 4 bases short and J 3 bases short, with 12 bases between. The CDR3 covers 15 residues. Germline V gene sequence: CDR1 LNHDA, CDR2 SQIVND (reference sequence). The CDR3 region is CASSTRVGANEKLFF. The CDR3 nucleotides read TGTGCCAGTAGTACCCGAGTCGGGGCTAATGAAAAACTGTTTTTT.

Here the CDR3 reads CASSIGLAGGHQFF. The CDR3 region has the DNA TGTGCCAGTAGTATAGGGCTAGCGGGAGGCCACCAGTTCTTC. V and J are TRBV19 and TRBJ2-1; 11 bases line up with TRBD2. The CDR3 loop spans 14 amino acids. Germline CDR1 is LNHDA and CDR2 is SQIVND (reference sequence). With V trimmed by 1 base and J by 13 bases, 6 bases remained unmatched.